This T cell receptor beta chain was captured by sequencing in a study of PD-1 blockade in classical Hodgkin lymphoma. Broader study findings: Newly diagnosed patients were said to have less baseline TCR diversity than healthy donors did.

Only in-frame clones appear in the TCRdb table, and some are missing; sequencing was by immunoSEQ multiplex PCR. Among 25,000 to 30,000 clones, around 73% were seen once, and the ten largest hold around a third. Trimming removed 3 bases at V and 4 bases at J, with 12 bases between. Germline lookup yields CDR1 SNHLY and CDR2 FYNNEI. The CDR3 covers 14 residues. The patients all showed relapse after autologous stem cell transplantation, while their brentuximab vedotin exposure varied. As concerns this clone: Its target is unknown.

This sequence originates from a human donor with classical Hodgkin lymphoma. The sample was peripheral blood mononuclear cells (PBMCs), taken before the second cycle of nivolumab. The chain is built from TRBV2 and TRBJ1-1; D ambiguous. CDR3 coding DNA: TGTGCCAGCAGTGACGGGCGGCGGCGCACTGAAGCTTTCTTT. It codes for CASSDGRRRTEAFF.